These 30 T cell receptor beta chains share one sample of origin, sequenced in a study of T cell responses to AZD1222 COVID-19 vaccine. Repertoires were generated with immunoSEQ multiplex PCR, while TCRdb's copy carries only in-frame clones and drops some. The sample includes 120,000 or so clones, 80% to 90% of them seen just once. The source was peripheral blood, collected 28 days after the second AZD1222 dose. The receptors were sampled from an adult who received the AZD1222 COVID-19 vaccine.

A single count supports this clone. The chain links TRBV9 to TRBJ1-6, with D maybe TRBD1 (5 bases). The germline V gene has CDR1 SGDLS and CDR2 YYNGEE. There are 14 residues in the CDR3. The V end lost 4 bases, the J end lost 10 bases, and 15 bases lay between the germline ends. The CDR3 loop is CASSYGTIYSPLHF. The CDR3 nucleotides are TGTGCCAGCAGCTACGGGACTATATACTCACCCCTCCACTTT. Full variable domain (remainder filled in from reference TRBV9 and TRBJ1-6): DSGVTQTPKHLITATGQRVTLRCSPRSGDLSVYWYQQSLDQGLQFLIQYYNGEERAKGNILERFSAQQFPDLHSELNLSSLELGDSALYFCASSYGTIYSPLHFGNGTRLTVT.

The chain combines TRBV19 with TRBJ2-7, with TRBD1 matching 9 bases. The V and J ends lost 6 bases and 5 bases, in that order; junction bases with no gene match: 14. The CDR3 runs 16 residues. The V gene's germline CDR1 is LNHDA and CDR2 SQIVND (reference sequence). CDR3 in DNA: TGTGCCAGTAGCCCAGAGTTCGGGACAGGGATTCACGAGCAGTACTTC. This translates into CASSPEFGTGIHEQYF.

V usage is TRBV12-3 or TRBV12-4 and J usage is TRBJ1-6, with 7 bases that match TRBD1. The trim removed 6 bases at V and 8 bases at J, leaving 4 bases unmatched. The CDR3 consists of 13 residues. The chain's CDR3 is CASSSTGDSPLHF. The DNA of the CDR3 is TGTGCCAGCAGCAGTACAGGGGATTCACCCCTCCACTTT.

The V call is TRBV12-3 or TRBV12-4, the J call TRBJ1-3; unclear D gene. The length of the CDR3 is 12 residues. Trimming took 3 bases from V and 4 from J, leaving 4 bases between them. CDR3 sequence (DNA): TGTGCCAGCAGTTTTGAGGGAAACACCATATATTTT. Protein sequence: CASSFEGNTIYF.

The chain links TRBV28 to TRBJ1-1, with D perhaps TRBD1 (6 bases). Germline V gene sequence: CDR1 MDHEN, CDR2 SYDVKM. The CDR3 totals 17 residues. Deletions cut 2 bases from V and 0 bases from J, with 16 bases between. The chain's CDR3 is CASSLPRPGGLNTEAFF. The CDR3 bases are TGTGCCAGCAGTTTACCTAGACCCGGGGGGCTGAACACTGAAGCTTTCTTT. Drawing the rest from reference TRBV28 and TRBJ1-1, the complete variable domain is DVKVTQSSRYLVKRTGEKVFLECVQDMDHENMFWYRQDPGLGLRLIYFSYDVKMKEKGDIPEGYSVSREKKERFSLILESASTNQTSMYLCASSLPRPGGLNTEAFFGQGTRLTVV.

The gene calls are TRBV27 and TRBJ1-3, with a tentative D call TRBD1 (6 bases). V was shortened by 0 bases and J by 4 bases, with 13 bases between the two germline ends. The CDR3 has 16 amino acids. Germline CDR1 and CDR2: MNHEY and SMNVEV (reference sequence). DNA for the CDR3: TGTGCCAGCAGTTTATCTCCGGGGGCGAGGGGAAACACCATATATTTT. Translation: CASSLSPGARGNTIYF.

The chain uses TRBV3-1 (or the pseudogene TRBV3-2) and TRBJ1-2; perhaps TRBD1 as D (5 bases). Germline CDR1 and CDR2: LGHDT and YNNKEL (reference sequence). The CDR3 contains 13 residues. Trimming stripped 4 bases from V and 5 bases from J, with 11 bases between. The CDR3 DNA is TGTGCCAGCAGCCTTGGAGGGGTTTATGGCTACACCTTC. It is translated as CASSLGGVYGYTF.

The genes are TRBV2 and TRBJ2-1; TRBD1 agrees at 7 bases. This CDR3 spans 15 amino acids. The ends lost 3 bases at V and 0 bases at J; junction bases unmatched: 2. Germline V CDR1 and CDR2: SNHLY, FYNNEI. The CDR3: CASSEDRNSYNEQFF. The CDR3 region has the DNA TGTGCCAGCAGTGAGGACAGGAACTCCTACAATGAGCAGTTCTTC.

This clone was seen once. The chain is built from TRBV19 and TRBJ2-7; D possibly corresponds to TRBD1 (6 bases). The length of the CDR3 is 17 residues. CDR1 and CDR2 (germline): LNHDA, SQIVND (reference sequence). V was trimmed by 5 bases and J by 4 bases, leaving 24 bases between them. The CDR3 sequence is CASSLDPLRQGRYEQYF. CDR3 nucleotides: TGTGCCAGTAGTCTCGATCCGCTCCGGCAGGGGCGGTACGAGCAGTACTTC. The full variable domain, with the rest looked up from reference TRBV19 and TRBJ2-7, is DGGITQSPKYLFRKEGQNVTLSCEQNLNHDAMYWYRQDPGQGLRLIYYSQIVNDFQKGDIAEGYSVSREKKESFPLTVTSAQKNPTAFYLCASSLDPLRQGRYEQYFGPGTRLTVT.

DNA for the CDR3: TGTGCCAGCAGGGCAGGGGCCGGGGCCAAAAACATTCAGTACTTC. Encoded protein: CASRAGAGAKNIQYF. V and J are TRBV6-5 and TRBJ2-4; tentatively, D is TRBD1 (6 bases). V lost 6 bases and J 1 base, leaving 13 bases between the germline ends. This CDR3 has 15 amino acids. Germline assignment: CDR1 MNHEY and CDR2 SVGAGI.

The chain recombines TRBV29-1 with TRBJ1-1; 9 positions agree with TRBD1. Germline CDR1 SQVTM, CDR2 ANQGSEA. The V and J ends lost 7 bases and 8 bases, in that order; junction bases with no gene match: 2. The CDR3 covers 10 residues. CDR3 bases: TGCAGCGCCGGACAGGGGGAAGCTTTCTTT. The encoded protein is CSAGQGEAFF.

V is TRBV6-1 and J is TRBJ1-6; 11 bases line up with TRBD1. The ends lost 1 base at V and 7 bases at J; junction bases unmatched: 0. The CDR3 length is 15 residues. Germline CDR1 and CDR2: MNHNS and SASEGT. The CDR3 reads CASSEGTGGNSPLHF. CDR3 DNA sequence: TGTGCCAGCAGTGAAGGGACAGGGGGCAATTCACCCCTCCACTTT.

The genes are TRBV7-9 and TRBJ2-7; the match to TRBD1 covers 7 bases. CDR1 is SEHNR, CDR2 FQNEAQ, per germline (reference sequence). The J segment lost 0 bases and the V segment lost 3 bases, leaving 5 bases of the junction unmatched. The CDR3 covers 15 residues. The DNA of the CDR3 is TGTGCCAGCAGCTTTTTGACAGGGAGCTCCTACGAGCAGTACTTC. It translates to CASSFLTGSSYEQYF.

CDR3 sequence (DNA): TGTGCCAGTAGCTCTGGACAGGGGATCGGGGAGCTGTTTTTT. It yields the protein CASSSGQGIGELFF. V is TRBV19 and J is TRBJ2-2; 9 bases align to TRBD1. CDR1 LNHDA and CDR2 SQIVND come from the germline V gene (reference sequence). This CDR3 region has 14 residues. V shed 6 bases and J 7 bases; nucleotides not matched to a gene: 6.

The chain carries TRBV19 and TRBJ2-7; 9 nucleotides line up with TRBD1. The CDR3 sequence is 15 residues long. CDR1 and CDR2 (germline): LNHDA, SQIVND (reference sequence). V was clipped by 4 bases and J by 2 bases; unmatched bases: 6. CDR3 bases: TGTGCCAGTAGTAGTACAGGGGGCGCGCCCTACGAGCAGTACTTC. Translating it yields CASSSTGGAPYEQYF.

The rearrangement links TRBV5-1 to TRBJ2-5, with a possible D match to TRBD2 (5 bases). In germline, CDR1 is SGHRS, CDR2 YFSETQ. V lost 1 base to trimming and J lost 6 bases, with 13 bases between them. The CDR3 is 14 residues long. The CDR3 DNA reads as TGCGCCAGCAGCTTGATGTTACTAGAAAAGACCCAGTACTTC. Protein product: CASSLMLLEKTQYF.

This rearrangement joins TRBV11-2 to TRBJ2-6; possibly TRBD1 for D (5 bases). Trimming shortened V by 4 bases and J by 2 bases, and 9 bases separated the two germline ends. The CDR3 extends over 15 amino acids. Germline CDR1 reads SGHAT; CDR2 reads FQNNGV. DNA for the CDR3: TGTGCCAGCAGCTATTTCAGGGCTGGGGCCAACGTCCTGACTTTC. It specifies CASSYFRAGANVLTF. Looking up the rest from reference TRBV11-2 and TRBJ2-6 gives the full variable domain: EAGVAQSPRYKIIEKRQSVAFWCNPISGHATLYWYQQILGQGPKLLIQFQNNGVVDDSQLPKDRFSAERLKGVDSTLKIQPAKLEDSAVYLCASSYFRAGANVLTFGAGSRLTVL.

The chain combines TRBV18 with TRBJ2-7, with 9 bases fitting TRBD2. With 3 bases clipped from V and 2 bases from J, the junction kept 5 bases outside the gene matches. CDR3 length: 15 residues. CDR1 KGHSH and CDR2 LQKENI come from the germline V gene. CDR3 nucleotides: TGTGCCAGCTCACCCTCTAGCGGGGCCGCCTACGAGCAGTACTTC. Translated, it gives CASSPSSGAAYEQYF.

DNA of the CDR3: TGTGCCAGCTCACCGTCGGGTGGGGGACCGAGCAATCAGCCCCAGCATTTT. Its protein product is CASSPSGGGPSNQPQHF. V gene TRBV18 combines with J gene TRBJ1-5, with D possibly matching TRBD1 (5 bases). V was cut by 3 bases and J by 1 base, with 16 bases left in between. CDR3 length: 17 amino acids. Germline CDR1 reads KGHSH; CDR2 reads LQKENI.

The chain links TRBV10-3 to TRBJ2-2; 12 positions agree with TRBD1. This CDR3 is 17 amino acids long. V gave up 0 bases and J gave up 7 bases; unmatched junction bases: 6. The germline gives CDR1 ENHRY, CDR2 SYGVKD. CDR3 protein: CAISESKGTGGNGELFF. DNA of the CDR3: TGTGCCATCAGTGAGTCGAAAGGGACAGGGGGCAACGGGGAGCTGTTTTTT.

The chain has TRBV6-2 or TRBV6-3 and TRBJ2-1, with D possibly matching TRBD1 (6 bases). V was cut by 4 bases and J by 0 bases, with 7 bases left in between. This CDR3 has 14 amino acids. Germline V gives CDR1 MNHEY, CDR2 SVGEGT. This chain's CDR3 is CASSLGGSYNEQFF. In DNA form, the CDR3 reads TGTGCCAGCAGTTTAGGGGGCTCCTACAATGAGCAGTTCTTC.

The V and J genes are TRBV7-2 and TRBJ2-7; 8 nucleotides match TRBD1. CDR1 SGHTA and CDR2 FQGNSA come from the germline V gene. The CDR3 totals 15 residues. The ends lost 1 base at V and 5 bases at J; junction bases unmatched: 7. The CDR3 DNA sequence: TGTGCCAGCAGCTTAGTAGGACAGGGTTTCCACGAGCAGTACTTC. It codes for CASSLVGQGFHEQYF.

This chain connects TRBV28 to TRBJ2-7; 7 bases map to TRBD1. Looked up from germline, CDR1 is MDHEN and CDR2 is SYDVKM. The CDR3 runs 12 residues. J gave up 6 bases and V 5 bases, and 4 bases lay outside the gene matches. As DNA, the CDR3 is TGTGCCAGCAGTACACAGGGGCGCGAGCAGTACTTC. Protein sequence: CASSTQGREQYF.

V and J are TRBV11-2 and TRBJ2-5; D unresolved. Looked up from germline, CDR1 is SGHAT and CDR2 is FQNNGV. With 0 bases removed from V and 2 bases from J, the gap between germline ends came to 10 bases. This CDR3 has 15 amino acids. The CDR3 DNA is TGTGCCAGCAGCTTAGATTGGTCGCATCAAGAGACCCAGTACTTC. Its translation is CASSLDWSHQETQYF. Full variable domain (outside the CDR3, taken from reference TRBV11-2 and TRBJ2-5): EAGVAQSPRYKIIEKRQSVAFWCNPISGHATLYWYQQILGQGPKLLIQFQNNGVVDDSQLPKDRFSAERLKGVDSTLKIQPAKLEDSAVYLCASSLDWSHQETQYFGPGTRLLVL.

This clone was counted between two and nine times. CDR3 nucleotide sequence: TGTGCCAGCAGCCCCCGCTTTTCGGCGTTAAGTGCTGAAGCTTTCTTT. Translated, it gives CASSPRFSALSAEAFF. The V call is TRBV14, the J call TRBJ1-1; D remains unclear. CDR3 size: 16 residues. V lost 4 bases and J 6 bases, leaving 21 bases between the germline ends. Germline V lookup: CDR1 SGHDN, CDR2 FVKESK.

This sequence joins TRBV11-3 and TRBJ2-3; 11 nucleotides line up with TRBD1. With V trimmed by 1 base and J by 7 bases, 4 bases remained unmatched. The germline CDR1 and CDR2 sequences are SGHNT and YENEEA. The CDR3 loop spans 15 amino acids. The CDR3 nucleotides read TGTGCCAGCAGCTTAGCCGGGACAGGGGGAAATACGCAGTATTTT. Its protein is CASSLAGTGGNTQYF. The whole variable domain, remainder taken from reference TRBV11-3 and TRBJ2-3, is EAGVVQSPRYKIIEKKQPVAFWCNPISGHNTLYWYLQNLGQGPELLIRYENEEAVDDSQLPKDRFSAERLKGVDSTLKIQPAELGDSAVYLCASSLAGTGGNTQYFGPGTRLTVL.

CDR3 bases: TGTGCCAGCAGCCAAGATCAAGGGAGGCTGAATGGCTACACCTTC. Amino acid sequence: CASSQDQGRLNGYTF. V usage is TRBV4-2 and J usage is TRBJ1-2; no clear D gene. The ends were cut back, 0 bases at V and 6 bases at J, with 14 bases in the middle. This CDR3 contains 15 residues. Germline V gene data show CDR1 as LGHNA and CDR2 as YNFKEQ.

The gene calls are TRBV9 and TRBJ2-7; 9 nucleotides align to TRBD1. Germline V gene lookup returns CDR1 SGDLS and CDR2 YYNGEE. This CDR3 region has 15 residues. Losses at the gene ends were 0 bases for V and 1 base for J; bases not matched to a gene: 2. The CDR3 coding sequence is TGTGCCAGCAGCGTAGACAGGGGGCATTCCTACGAGCAGTACTTC. It encodes CASSVDRGHSYEQYF.

V is TRBV14 and J is TRBJ1-1, with D maybe TRBD1 (6 bases). This CDR3 has 15 amino acids. Germline CDR1 SGHDN, CDR2 FVKESK. Trimming took 4 bases from V and 1 from J, leaving 13 bases between them. CDR3 residues: CASSRIGQQNTEAFF. As DNA, the CDR3 is TGTGCCAGCAGCCGAATCGGACAGCAGAACACTGAAGCTTTCTTT.

The J gene is TRBJ1-1, the V gene TRBV6-5, with TRBD1 matching over 7 bases. In germline, CDR1 is MNHEY, CDR2 SVGAGI. The length of the CDR3 is 14 residues. The junction had 7 bases not matched to a gene; V was cut back by 6 bases and J by 3 bases. CDR3 in amino acids: CASRYRGWDTEAFF. In DNA form, the CDR3 reads TGTGCCAGCAGGTACAGGGGCTGGGACACTGAAGCTTTCTTT.